Described below is a single TCR beta chain sequence and its context. The antigen is not known. Germline assignment: CDR1 LGHNA and CDR2 YSLEER. CDR3 length equals 18 residues. Trimming left V 1 base short and J 4 bases short, with 20 bases between. This table comes from immunoSEQ multiplex PCR, and its TCRdb copy is limited to in-frame clones, with some not included. The table has 120,000 to 150,000 clones, roughly 90% seen once. This sample is drawn from a study of T cell responses to AZD1222 COVID-19 vaccine. General study points: Repertoires were obtained solely post-peak T cell response.

The chain carries TRBV4-3 and TRBJ1-3, with D perhaps TRBD1 (5 bases). Sequenced material: peripheral blood, taken on day 0 of AZD1222 vaccination. This TCR came from an adult in good health. The DNA for the CDR3 is TGCGCCAGCAGCCAAGGCCCCCTGGGGCCATCCCGCGGAAACACCATATATTTT. This translates into CASSQGPLGPSRGNTIYF.